The clone carrying this T cell receptor beta chain has just a few counts. TCRdb processed the PCR reads anew with MiXCR; each CDR3 protein has one entry. The data hold 490,000 or so distinct CDR3 sequences, with about 26% observed a single time. This entry belongs to a study of molecular identifiers for immune sequencing clone quantification. With 2 bases removed from V and 6 bases from J, the gap between germline ends came to 9 bases. The CDR3 spans 13 residues. In germline, CDR1 is MDHEN, CDR2 SYDVKM. This TCR came from a human donor in good health. Some libraries in this study had Jurkat cell RNA spiked in. The rearrangement uses TRBV28 and TRBJ2-3; D not resolved. Sequencing was performed on naive CD8+ T cells from blood, with Jurkat cell RNA spiked in. Subset defined: FACS-sorted CD8+CD4-CCR7+CD45RA+ naive T cells. In DNA, the CDR3 is TGTGCCAGCAGTTTAAGGGTACTTGATACGCAGTATTTT. Translation gives CASSLRVLDTQYF.